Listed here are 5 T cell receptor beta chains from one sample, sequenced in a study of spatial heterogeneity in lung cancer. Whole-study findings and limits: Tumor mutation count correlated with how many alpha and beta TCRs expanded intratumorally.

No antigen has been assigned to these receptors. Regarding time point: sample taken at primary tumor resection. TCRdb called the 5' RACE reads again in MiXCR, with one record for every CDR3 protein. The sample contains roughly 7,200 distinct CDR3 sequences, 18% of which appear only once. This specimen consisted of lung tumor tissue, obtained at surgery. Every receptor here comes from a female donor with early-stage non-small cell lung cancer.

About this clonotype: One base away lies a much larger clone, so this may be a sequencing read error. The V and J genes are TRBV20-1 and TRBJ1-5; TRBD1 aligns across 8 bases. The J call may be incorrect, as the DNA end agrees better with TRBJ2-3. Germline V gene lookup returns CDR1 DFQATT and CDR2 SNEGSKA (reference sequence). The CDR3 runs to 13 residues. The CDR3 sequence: CSASDRGRQPQYF. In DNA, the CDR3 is TGCAGTGCCAGCGACAGGGGAAGACAGCCCCAGTATTTT.

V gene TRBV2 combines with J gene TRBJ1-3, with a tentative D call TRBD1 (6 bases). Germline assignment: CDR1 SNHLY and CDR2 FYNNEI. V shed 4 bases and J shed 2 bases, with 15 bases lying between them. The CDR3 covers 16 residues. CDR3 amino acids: CASSVAGAGAGNTIYF. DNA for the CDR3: TGTGCCAGCAGTGTGGCGGGGGCTGGAGCTGGAAACACCATATATTTT.

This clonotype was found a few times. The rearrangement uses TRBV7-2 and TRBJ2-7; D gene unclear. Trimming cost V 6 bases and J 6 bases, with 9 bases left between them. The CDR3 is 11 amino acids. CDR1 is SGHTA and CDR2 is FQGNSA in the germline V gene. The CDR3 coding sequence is TGTGCCAGCAGGATGGGAAGCGAGCAGTACTTC. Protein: CASRMGSEQYF. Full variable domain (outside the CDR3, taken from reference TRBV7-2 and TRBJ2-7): GAGVSQSPSNKVTEKGKDVELRCDPISGHTALYWYRQSLGQGLEFLIYFQGNSAPDKSGLPSDRFSAERTGGSVSTLTIQRTQQEDSAVYLCASRMGSEQYFGPGTRLTVT.

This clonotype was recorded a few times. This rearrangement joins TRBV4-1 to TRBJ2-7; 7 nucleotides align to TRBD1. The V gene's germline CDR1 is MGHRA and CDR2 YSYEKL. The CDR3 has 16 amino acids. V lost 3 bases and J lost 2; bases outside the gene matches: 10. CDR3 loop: CASSQGVWGQTYEQYF. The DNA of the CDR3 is TGCGCCAGCAGCCAGGGGGTATGGGGACAGACCTACGAGCAGTACTTC.

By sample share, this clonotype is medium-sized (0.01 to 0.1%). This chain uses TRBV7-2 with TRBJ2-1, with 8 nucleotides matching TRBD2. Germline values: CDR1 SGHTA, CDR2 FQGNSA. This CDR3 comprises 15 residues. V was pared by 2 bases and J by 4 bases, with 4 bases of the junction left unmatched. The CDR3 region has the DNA TGTGCCAGCAGCTTATCCGCGGGGGGTTACAATGAGCAGTTCTTC. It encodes CASSLSAGGYNEQFF. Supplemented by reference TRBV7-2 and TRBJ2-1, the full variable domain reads GAGVSQSPSNKVTEKGKDVELRCDPISGHTALYWYRQSLGQGLEFLIYFQGNSAPDKSGLPSDRFSAERTGGSVSTLTIQRTQQEDSAVYLCASSLSAGGYNEQFFGPGTRLTVL.